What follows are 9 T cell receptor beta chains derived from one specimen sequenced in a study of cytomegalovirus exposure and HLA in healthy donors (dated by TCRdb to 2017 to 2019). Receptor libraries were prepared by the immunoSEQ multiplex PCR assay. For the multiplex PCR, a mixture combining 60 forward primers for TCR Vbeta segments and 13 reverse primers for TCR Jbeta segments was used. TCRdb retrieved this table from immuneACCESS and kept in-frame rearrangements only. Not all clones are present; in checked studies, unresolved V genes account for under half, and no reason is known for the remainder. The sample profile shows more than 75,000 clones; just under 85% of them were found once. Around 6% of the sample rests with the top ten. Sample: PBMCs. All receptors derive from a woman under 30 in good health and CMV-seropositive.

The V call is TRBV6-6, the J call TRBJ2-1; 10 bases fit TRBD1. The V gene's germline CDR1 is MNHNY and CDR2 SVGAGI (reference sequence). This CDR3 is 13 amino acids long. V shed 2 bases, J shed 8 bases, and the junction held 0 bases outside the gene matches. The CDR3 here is CASSYGTGDEQFF. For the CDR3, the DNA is TGTGCCAGCAGTTACGGGACAGGGGATGAGCAGTTCTTC.

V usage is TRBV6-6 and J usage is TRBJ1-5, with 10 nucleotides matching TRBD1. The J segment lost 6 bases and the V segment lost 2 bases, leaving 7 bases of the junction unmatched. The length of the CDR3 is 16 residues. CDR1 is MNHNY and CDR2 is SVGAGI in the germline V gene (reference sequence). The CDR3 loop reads CASSYGAGTGVQPQHF. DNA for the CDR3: TGTGCCAGCAGTTACGGGGCTGGGACAGGGGTTCAGCCCCAGCATTTT.

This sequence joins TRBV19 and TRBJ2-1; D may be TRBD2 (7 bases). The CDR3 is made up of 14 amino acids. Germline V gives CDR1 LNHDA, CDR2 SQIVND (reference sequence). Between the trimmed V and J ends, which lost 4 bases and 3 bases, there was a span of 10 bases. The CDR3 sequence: CASSTGGRYNEQFF. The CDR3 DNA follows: TGTGCCAGTAGTACGGGGGGCCGCTACAATGAGCAGTTCTTC.

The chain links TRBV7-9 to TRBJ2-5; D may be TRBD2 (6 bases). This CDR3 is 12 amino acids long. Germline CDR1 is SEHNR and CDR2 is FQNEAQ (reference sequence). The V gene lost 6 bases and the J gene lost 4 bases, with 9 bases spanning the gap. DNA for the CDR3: TGTGCCAGCAGTCAGGGAGGAGAGACCCAGTACTTC. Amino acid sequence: CASSQGGETQYF.

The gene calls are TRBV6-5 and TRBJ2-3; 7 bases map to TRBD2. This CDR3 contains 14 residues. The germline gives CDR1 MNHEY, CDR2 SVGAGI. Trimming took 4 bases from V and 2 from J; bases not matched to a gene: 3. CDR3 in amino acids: CASSWGGFTDTQYF. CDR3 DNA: TGTGCCAGCAGTTGGGGGGGATTCACAGATACGCAGTATTTT.

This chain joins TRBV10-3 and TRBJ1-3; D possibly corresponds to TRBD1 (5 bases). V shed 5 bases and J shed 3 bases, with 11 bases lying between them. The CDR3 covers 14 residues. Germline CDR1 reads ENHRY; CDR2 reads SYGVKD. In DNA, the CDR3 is TGTGCCATCAGTCTATCGGACAATGGAAACACCATATATTTT. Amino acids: CAISLSDNGNTIYF.

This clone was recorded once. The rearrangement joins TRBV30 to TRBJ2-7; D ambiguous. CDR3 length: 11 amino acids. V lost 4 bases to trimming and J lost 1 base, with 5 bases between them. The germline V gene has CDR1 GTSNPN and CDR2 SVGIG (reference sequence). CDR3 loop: CAWTSSYEQYF. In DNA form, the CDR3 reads TGTGCCTGGACCTCTTCCTACGAGCAGTACTTC.

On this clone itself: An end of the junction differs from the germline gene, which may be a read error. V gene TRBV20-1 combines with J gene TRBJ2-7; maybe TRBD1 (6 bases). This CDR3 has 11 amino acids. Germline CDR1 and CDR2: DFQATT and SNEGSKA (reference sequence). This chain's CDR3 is CSASEGDGARF. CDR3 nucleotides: TGCAGTGCTAGTGAGGGGGACGGGGCTCGCTTC.

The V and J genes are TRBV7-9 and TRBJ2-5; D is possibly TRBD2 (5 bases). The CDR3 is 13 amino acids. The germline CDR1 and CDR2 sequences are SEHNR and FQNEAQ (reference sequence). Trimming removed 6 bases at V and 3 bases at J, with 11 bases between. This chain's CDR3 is CASRSGEKETQYF. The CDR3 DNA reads TGTGCCAGCAGATCCGGGGAAAAAGAGACCCAGTACTTC. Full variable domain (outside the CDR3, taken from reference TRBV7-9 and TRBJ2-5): DTGVSQNPRHKITKRGQNVTFRCDPISEHNRLYWYRQTLGQGPEFLTYFQNEAQLEKSRLLSDRFSAERPKGSFSTLEIQRTEQGDSAMYLCASRSGEKETQYFGPGTRLLVL.